This T cell receptor beta chain was profiled in a study of shared clonotypes between healthy human individuals (dated by TCRdb to about 2020). At the level of the whole study: Three men and a couple of women, aged 18 to 49 years, made up the cohort. For each donor, three plates each were used for CD4 naive and CD4 memory, two plates were used for CD8 naive, and one plate was used for CD8 memory. The study deeply sequenced blood TCR repertoires of five healthy adults to estimate repertoire size and the extent of clonotype sharing between individuals. To increase sequencing depth and limit assay-specific biases, TCR repertoire library preparation and sequencing were carried out by different laboratories using diverse techniques. Each donor's leukapheresis produced roughly between roughly 0.85 and 10 billion PBMCs. Beyond this particular receptor, the publication reports: Because the study included only a small number of donors, the genetic and exposure-history diversity represented was limited. Approximately 5% of naive CD4, 3.5% of naive CD8, roughly 2.4% of memory CD4, and 0.4% of memory CD8 clonotypes were shared across several donors. Compared with non-shared clonotypes, the clonotypes found in all four sorted-subset donors had higher generation probabilities. Pairwise subsampling indicated that sequencing depth was expected to affect the degree of clonotype sharing among donors. Estimated clonotype richness was generally larger for naive than for memory subsets. Sampling was restricted to blood, and TCR repertoires in tissues likely differ from the TCR repertoires found in blood. Incomplete sequencing was indicated by rarefaction of sorted-subset datasets, despite the large sequencing depth.

Donors were healthy HIV-negative adults with no recently reported acute infections or vaccinations. All donors were Caucasian adults living in Nashville, Tennessee, USA. CD4+ T cells were enriched by magnetic negative selection, after which naive cells were positively selected on CD45RA and the negative fraction was taken as the memory subset. After blood collection by leukapheresis, PBMCs were isolated using Ficoll-Histopaque density gradient centrifugation and then cryopreserved in the vapor phase of liquid nitrogen. Analytical flow cytometry was used to check the purity and quantity of every magnetically sorted T cell population. Genomic DNA was isolated from every sorted fraction and measured by UV absorbance on a Nanodrop 2000c. V is clipped by 3 bases and J by 2 bases, and the sequence between their germline boundaries is 13 bases long. From the cysteine through the phenylalanine, the CDR3 covers 15 amino acids. Here the CDR3 DNA is all that survives: 45 bases in frame from base 1. The germline V gene supplies CDR1 KGHSH and CDR2 LQKENI.

A word on this clone: Its target antigen remains unknown. Base-call qualities are not available, and no considerably larger clone is one nucleotide away.

TCR CDR3 regions were amplified from genomic DNA by multiplex PCR using the deep immunoSEQ assay. Extracted genomic DNA from each cell subset was spread evenly across all wells of several immunoSEQ 96-well plates, with each plate serving as a replicate. For sorted subsets, each replicate PCR was loaded with 200 ng genomic DNA, equivalent to roughly 30,000 T cell genomes. Purified libraries were measured with a Qubit 3.0 fluorometer, size-checked on a Bioanalyzer 2100, and measured again with the KAPA Library Quantification kit. Every immunoSEQ 96-well plate was sequenced on a dedicated single-read 150-cycle Illumina NextSeq 550 flow cell. As for how the authors treated the data: The immunoSEQ output contained only junctional sequences without quality scores, so filtering could not match that applied to full-length reads. Sequences were annotated with PyIR, a Python wrapper for IgBLAST v1.9, using IMGT germline references to assign V/J genes and CDR3. Reads with weak V/J assignments (E-value above 1e-6), missing CDR3, stop codons, out-of-frame junctions, or ambiguous translated residues were removed. V3J clonotypes were defined as sequences sharing an identical inferred V gene, J gene, and CDR3 amino acid sequence. The percentage overlap between two repertoires was calculated by dividing the number of shared unique clonotypes by the size of the smaller repertoire. Richness of each repertoire was evaluated using RTK rarefaction, the Chao1 estimator, and Recon v2.1 estimates of unobserved clonotypes. Generation probabilities were computed with OLGA for all TCRbeta clonotypes obtained by the gDNA method from four donors. TCRdb carries this immuneACCESS record with in-frame sequences only. Its versions omit some clonotypes, under half of them owing to an unresolved V gene in the studies checked, with the rest unexplained. V and J calls and clone size follow that table, whereas D and trimming were derived from the DNA. The sample contains 550,000 to 700,000 clones, around four fifths of them found a single time. The ten most abundant clones make up 1.5% to 2% of the sample.

The receptor comes from a young woman in good health. Source material: memory CD4+ T cells sorted from blood. The cell subset or site label, read with the paper, signifies: CD45RA-negative fraction. The chain is encoded by TRBV18 joined to TRBJ2-5; TRBD1 is a possible D gene, resting on 5 matching bases. The sequenced DNA: TGTGCCAGCTCACCTCGAGGACATTCTCAAGAGACCCAGTACTTC. This is translated as CASSPRGHSQETQYF.